The rows below give T cell receptor beta chains drawn from one sample of a study of blood T cell repertoires in COVID-19. Assay: immunoSEQ multiplex PCR; the TCRdb copy retains only in-frame clones and omits some. This sample has about 120,000 clones, with about four fifths found just once. Sequences were obtained from peripheral blood. Receptor source: a human donor in a cohort sampled during active COVID-19. The CDR3 runs from the conserved cysteine through the conserved F or W. The D gene is left open where the match is weak. Clone size, where shown, is once, few, many, or a class for clones that have expanded.

TRBV27	few	15	TRBD2	TRBJ2-7	CASSLYGRGAWEQYF	TGTGCCAGCAGTTTATACGGGAGGGGGGCTTGGGAGCAGTACTTC
TRBV6-5	-	16	-	TRBJ2-4	CASSYSRRGGKNIQYF	TGTGCCAGCAGTTACTCCCGCAGGGGTGGCAAAAACATTCAGTACTTC
TRBV7-2	-	15	TRBD1	TRBJ1-3	CASSQDRVAGNTIYF	TGTGCCAGCAGCCAAGACAGGGTGGCTGGAAACACCATATATTTT
TRBV5-4	few	15	TRBD2	TRBJ2-7	CASSPGLAVSYEQYF	TGTGCCAGCAGCCCGGGACTAGCGGTCTCCTACGAGCAGTACTTC
TRBV30	-	13	TRBD2	TRBJ2-7	CAWRSSGAGEQYF	TGTGCCTGGAGAAGTAGCGGGGCTGGCGAGCAGTACTTC
TRBV6-2/TRBV6-3	-	18	TRBD2	TRBJ2-1	CASSYDPGLAGTLFEQFF	TGTGCCAGCAGTTACGATCCTGGACTAGCGGGGACCTTATTTGAGCAGTTCTTC
TRBV2	-	16	-	TRBJ1-1	CASSEAGAGSATEAFF	TGTGCCAGCAGTGAAGCGGGGGCAGGGTCGGCCACTGAAGCTTTCTTT
TRBV6-2/TRBV6-3	-	14	-	TRBJ1-5	CASSYGGLNQPQHF	TGTGCCAGCAGTTACGGTGGACTGAATCAGCCCCAGCATTTT
TRBV4-3	-	15	TRBD2	TRBJ2-7	CASSQDPAGSYEQYF	TGCGCCAGCAGCCAAGATCCAGCGGGGTCCTACGAGCAGTACTTC
TRBV12-3/TRBV12-4	-	13	-	TRBJ2-7	CASSLGNPYEQYF	TGTGCCAGCAGTTTAGGTAATCCCTACGAGCAGTACTTC
TRBV24-1	-	16	TRBD2	TRBJ2-3	CATSGELAGGTDTQYF	TGTGCCACCAGTGGTGAACTAGCGGGAGGCACAGATACGCAGTATTTT
TRBV5-1	-	15	TRBD1	TRBJ1-1	CASSLDRGGNTEAFF	TGCGCCAGCAGCCTCGACAGGGGGGGAAACACTGAAGCTTTCTTT
TRBV5-5	-	12	TRBD1	TRBJ2-7	CASSWTGDEQYF	TGTGCCAGCAGCTGGACAGGTGACGAGCAGTACTTC
TRBV6-2/TRBV6-3	-	14	TRBD1	TRBJ2-7	CASSLDRALDEQYF	TGTGCCAGCAGTCTAGACAGGGCTTTGGACGAGCAGTACTTC
TRBV9	-	16	TRBD1	TRBJ2-5	CASSIGQGIHQETQYF	TGTGCCAGCAGCATCGGACAGGGGATCCACCAAGAGACCCAGTACTTC
TRBV25-1	-	15	-	TRBJ2-1	CASHRSDLGYNEQFF	TGTGCCAGCCACAGGTCGGATCTGGGCTACAATGAGCAGTTCTTC
TRBV7-9	-	15	-	TRBJ1-4	CASSPGMGGVEKLFF	TGTGCCAGCAGCCCGGGAATGGGGGGAGTTGAAAAACTGTTTTTT
TRBV18	-	13	TRBD1	TRBJ2-5	CASSTGNEETQYF	TGTGCCAGCTCGACAGGGAATGAAGAGACCCAGTACTTC
TRBV5-4	few	14	-	TRBJ1-3	CASSGDHSGNTIYF	TGTGCCAGCAGCGGAGACCACTCTGGAAACACCATATATTTT
TRBV11-2	few	11	-	TRBJ1-1	CASSLPTEAFF	TGTGCCAGCAGCCTTCCCACTGAAGCTTTCTTT
TRBV6-4	-	16	-	TRBJ1-5	CASTSDRKLGNQPQHF	TGTGCCAGTACATCCGACAGGAAACTTGGCAATCAGCCCCAGCATTTT
TRBV25-1	once	13	-	TRBJ1-4	CASRQGVDEKLFF	TGTGCCAGCAGACAGGGAGTTGACGAAAAACTGTTTTTT
TRBV12-3/TRBV12-4	once	12	-	TRBJ1-4	CASRGGREKLFF	TGTGCCAGCAGGGGAGGCCGGGAAAAACTGTTTTTT
TRBV7-6	-	17	TRBD2	TRBJ2-1	CASSPRASGMYYNEQFF	TGTGCCAGCAGCCCTCGGGCTAGCGGGATGTATTACAATGAGCAGTTCTTC
TRBV14	-	14	-	TRBJ1-1	CASSQVGGTTEAFF	TGTGCCAGCAGCCAAGTAGGAGGGACCACTGAAGCTTTCTTT
TRBV11-3	-	14	TRBD1	TRBJ2-3	CASSPTGGEDTQYF	TGTGCCAGCAGCCCCACAGGGGGCGAAGATACGCAGTATTTT
TRBV2	-	14	-	TRBJ2-3	CASSGQMNTDTQYF	TGTGCCAGCAGTGGGCAGATGAACACAGATACGCAGTATTTT
TRBV6-6	-	13	-	TRBJ1-2	CASLLAGSYGYTF	TGTGCCAGCCTTTTAGCTGGGTCCTATGGCTACACCTTC
TRBV5-5	-	14	TRBD1	TRBJ1-2	CASSSTGGNYGYTF	TGTGCCAGCAGCTCAACAGGGGGCAACTATGGCTACACCTTC
TRBV6-2/TRBV6-3	-	13	-	TRBJ2-1	CASSYSGLGEQFF	TGTGCCAGCAGTTATTCAGGGCTGGGTGAGCAGTTCTTC
TRBV12-3/TRBV12-4	once	13	TRBD1	TRBJ1-2	CASSFQGDYGYTF	TGTGCCAGCAGTTTCCAGGGGGACTATGGCTACACCTTC